The subject of this entry is one TCR beta chain. Antigen unknown. Only in-frame clones appear in the TCRdb table, and some are missing; sequencing was by immunoSEQ multiplex PCR. The table lists roughly 56,000 clones, about 80% of them singletons. Germline loops: CDR1 GTSNPN, CDR2 SVGIG (reference sequence). J gave up 4 bases and V 1 base, and 4 bases lay outside the gene matches. The length of the CDR3 is 14 residues. Time point: week 47, end of study. Each vaccine dose was 300 ug of mutant IDH1 20-mer peptide, with topical imiquimod. This entry comes from a study of a mutant IDH1 vaccine in newly diagnosed glioma. Background on the study: Either 4-6 weeks after radiotherapy alone or alongside temozolomide, vaccination was begun. The timing of visit V12 was week 35, and that of visit V13 was week 47.

Overall study results and limits: Of the patients, around 93% had vaccine-induced immune responses.

This rearrangement joins TRBV30 to TRBJ1-2; 9 bases are shared with TRBD1. The sequencing used PBMCs, collected from a glioma patient whose treatment included an IDH1 peptide vaccine. The TCR originated in a woman aged 40 to 50 with glioma. Some clones in this sample may be carry-over from other donors' samples. CDR3 sequence reads: CAWSAGQGGYGYTF. DNA for the CDR3: TGTGCCTGGAGTGCGGGACAGGGTGGCTATGGCTACACCTTC.